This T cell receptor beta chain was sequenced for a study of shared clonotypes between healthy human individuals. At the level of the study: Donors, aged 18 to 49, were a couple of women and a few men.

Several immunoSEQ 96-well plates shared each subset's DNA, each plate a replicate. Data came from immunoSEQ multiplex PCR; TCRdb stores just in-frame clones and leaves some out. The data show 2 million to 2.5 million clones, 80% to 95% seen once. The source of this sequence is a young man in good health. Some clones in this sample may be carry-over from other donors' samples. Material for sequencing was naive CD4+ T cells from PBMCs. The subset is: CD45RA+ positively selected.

The CDR3 DNA is TGTGCCAGCAGTGACTCGGCGACTAGCGGGAGTCGAGTTAAGTACTTC. Protein product: CASSDSATSGSRVKYF. The chain is built from TRBV6-4 and TRBJ2-7, with 12 bases matching TRBD2. This CDR3 is 16 amino acids long. Trimming removed 0 bases from V and 11 bases from J; junction bases left unmatched: 11. CDR1 MRHNA and CDR2 SNTAGT come from the germline V gene.